Each of the 25 T cell receptor beta chains below was sequenced from the same sample in a study of memory CD4+ T cells and cytomegalovirus serostatus. Produced via immunoSEQ multiplex PCR; TCRdb's table is partial and in-frame only. The sample shows 45,000 to 60,000 clones, about 74% of them seen only once. The sort gate was single viable CD3+CD4+CD8-CD45RO+ cells for memory CD4+ T cells. The sample was memory CD4+ T cells from blood. Receptors were obtained from an adult in good health and CMV-seropositive.

V usage is TRBV28 and J usage is TRBJ2-3, with D maybe TRBD2 (5 bases). Trimming cost V 3 bases and J 14 bases, with 18 bases left between them. This CDR3 spans 13 amino acids. Looked up from germline, CDR1 is MDHEN and CDR2 is SYDVKM. CDR3 sequence: CASSFSASGLRYF. CDR3 coding DNA: TGTGCCAGCAGTTTTAGTGCTTCAGGACTCCGGTATTTT.

This clone was found once. Here the CDR3 DNA reads TGTGCCAGCAGTGACCGGGCCCTGCGGCAGTACTTC. Amino acids: CASSDRALRQYF. The rearrangement joins TRBV25-1 to TRBJ2-7; D is unresolved. This CDR3 region has 12 residues. From germline, CDR1 is MGHDK and CDR2 SYGVNS. V was shortened by 3 bases and J by 9 bases, with 12 bases between the two germline ends.

The genes are TRBV7-2 and TRBJ1-4; 7 bases are a match to TRBD1. Germline-derived CDR1 and CDR2 are SGHTA and FQGNSA. The trim removed 5 bases at V and 4 bases at J, leaving 4 bases unmatched. This CDR3 has 14 amino acids. This CDR3 reads CASSRTGFNEKLFF. CDR3 nucleotide sequence: TGTGCCAGCAGCCGGACAGGCTTTAATGAAAAACTGTTTTTT.

The table lists this clone with a few counts. J is TRBJ2-5 and V is TRBV2; 7 nucleotides align to TRBD1. Germline lookup yields CDR1 SNHLY and CDR2 FYNNEI. The J segment lost 2 bases and the V segment lost 11 bases, leaving 14 bases of the junction unmatched. The CDR3 covers 15 residues. CDR3 region: CASQRQGLSQETQYF. The CDR3 coding sequence is TGTGCCTCCCAAAGACAGGGTTTATCGCAAGAGACCCAGTACTTC.

The chain carries TRBV29-1 and TRBJ2-1; D may be TRBD1 or TRBD2 (5 bases each). CDR1 is SQVTM and CDR2 is ANQGSEA in the germline V gene. The CDR3 length is 15 residues. Trimming pared 4 bases from V and 3 bases from J, leaving 16 bases between. The CDR3 DNA reads TGCAGCGTTGGTAAACCGGGACGGGACTACAATGAGCAGTTCTTC. Protein sequence: CSVGKPGRDYNEQFF.

The chain links TRBV11-2 to TRBJ2-4; the D gene is possibly TRBD2 (5 bases). V was clipped by 4 bases and J by 3 bases, with 13 bases between them. This CDR3 spans 15 amino acids. Looked up from germline, CDR1 is SGHAT and CDR2 is FQNNGV. CDR3 bases: TGTGCCAGCAGCTCAGTCCGGGGTAGCAAAAACATTCAGTACTTC. Translated: CASSSVRGSKNIQYF.

The chain couples TRBV4-1 to TRBJ2-4; D remains ambiguous. This CDR3 is built from 17 residues. CDR1 and CDR2 from the germline V gene are MGHRA and YSYEKL. V shed 2 bases and J shed 0 bases, with 14 bases lying between them. CDR3 in amino acids: CASSQIPSAVAKNIQYF. CDR3 DNA: TGCGCCAGCAGCCAAATTCCATCGGCCGTAGCCAAAAACATTCAGTACTTC.

With regard to this clone: Distinct nucleotide sequences in the sample also encode this CDR3. The CDR3 spells CASSPTGSGNTIYF. The CDR3 bases are TGCGCCAGCAGCCCGACGGGGTCCGGAAACACCATATATTTT. The chain recombines TRBV4-1 with TRBJ1-3; the D is unclear. CDR1 is MGHRA, CDR2 YSYEKL, per germline. Trimming pared 4 bases from V and 4 bases from J, leaving 11 bases between. The CDR3 runs 14 residues.

This clone is a singleton in its sample. The J gene is TRBJ1-2, the V gene TRBV5-5; no clear D gene. Germline lookup yields CDR1 SGHKS and CDR2 YYEKEE (reference sequence). The CDR3 runs to 13 residues. The germline V and J ends were trimmed by 1 base and 1 base, with 5 bases remaining between them. The CDR3 spells CASSLTLNYGYTF. CDR3 sequence (DNA): TGTGCCAGCAGCTTGACGCTTAACTATGGCTACACCTTC. The variable domain in full, completed from reference TRBV5-5 and TRBJ1-2, reads DAGVTQSPTHLIKTRGQQVTLRCSPISGHKSVSWYQQVLGQGPQFIFQYYEKEERGRGNFPDRFSARQFPNYSSELNVNALLLGDSALYLCASSLTLNYGYTFGSGTRLTVV.

As DNA, the CDR3 is TGTGCCAGCAGCTTGAGGACAGGGAACACTGAAGCTTTCTTT. It translates to CASSLRTGNTEAFF. The gene calls are TRBV7-2 and TRBJ1-1; 7 bases align to TRBD1. The germline CDR1 and CDR2 sequences are SGHTA and FQGNSA. With 3 bases clipped from V and 1 base from J, the junction kept 2 bases outside the gene matches. This CDR3 has 14 residues.

This clone was seen once. This CDR3 is CASSPIQEGGGELFF. The CDR3 nucleotides read TGCGCCAGCAGCCCCATACAGGAGGGGGGCGGGGAGCTGTTTTTT. V gene TRBV10-1 combines with J gene TRBJ2-2; D might be TRBD1 or TRBD2, each matching 6 bases. Germline assignment: CDR1 WNHNN and CDR2 SYGVQD (reference sequence). The CDR3 sequence is 15 residues long. Trimming removed 6 bases from V and 7 bases from J, with 18 bases in between.

A word on this clone: At one boundary the junction diverges from the germline segment, which might be a read error. The chain has TRBV7-7 and TRBJ2-5, with a tentative D call TRBD2 (5 bases). CDR1 is SSHAT and CDR2 is FNYEAQ in the germline V gene (reference sequence). CDR3 length equals 16 residues. CDR3 coding DNA: TGTGCTAGCAGCTTATCCCTCCAGGAGGACCAGCAGACCCAGTACTTC. Amino acids: CASSLSLQEDQQTQYF.

The CDR3 coding sequence is TGTGCCAGTAGTAGCTCGATGAGCTCCTACGAGCAGTACTTC. Translation gives CASSSSMSSYEQYF. V is TRBV19 and J is TRBJ2-7, with D hard to call. V was clipped by 4 bases and J by 0 bases, with 10 bases between them. CDR1 and CDR2 (germline): LNHDA, SQIVND (reference sequence). The CDR3 length is 14 residues.

The chain employs TRBV11-2 and TRBJ2-3; perhaps TRBD2 as D (6 bases). The CDR3 is 16 amino acids. The germline gives CDR1 SGHAT, CDR2 FQNNGV. With 5 bases removed from V and 1 base from J, the gap between germline ends came to 16 bases. CDR3 in amino acids: CASSTLGSGGTDTQYF. CDR3 DNA: TGTGCCAGCAGCACCCTCGGATCGGGGGGCACAGATACGCAGTATTTT.

On this clone: At the DNA level, this CDR3 is encoded by other sequences in the same sample as well. The chain couples TRBV19 to TRBJ1-5, with D unclear. CDR3 length: 12 residues. Trimming left V 5 bases short and J 5 bases short, with 7 bases between. Germline loops: CDR1 LNHDA, CDR2 SQIVND (reference sequence). The CDR3 nucleotides are TGTGCCAGTAGTCCCCGGGATCAGCCCCAGCATTTT. As protein: CASSPRDQPQHF. Looking up the rest from reference TRBV19 and TRBJ1-5 gives the full variable domain: DGGITQSPKYLFRKEGQNVTLSCEQNLNHDAMYWYRQDPGQGLRLIYYSQIVNDFQKGDIAEGYSVSREKKESFPLTVTSAQKNPTAFYLCASSPRDQPQHFGDGTRLSIL.

The CDR3 sequence: CASSQGTDPQETQYF. CDR3 coding DNA: TGTGCCAGCAGCCAAGGGACAGACCCACAAGAGACCCAGTACTTC. The chain has TRBV11-2 and TRBJ2-5; 7 bases fit TRBD1. Germline V lookup: CDR1 SGHAT, CDR2 FQNNGV. The CDR3 is 15 amino acids. Trimming at V came to 5 bases and at J to 2 bases, leaving 8 bases not matched to a gene.

V and J are TRBV28 and TRBJ2-7; D may be TRBD2 (5 bases). The length of the CDR3 is 13 residues. V lost 6 bases and J 0 bases, leaving 9 bases between the germline ends. In germline, CDR1 is MDHEN, CDR2 SYDVKM. The CDR3 loop reads CASSTGVSYEQYF. The CDR3 DNA reads as TGTGCCAGCAGCACCGGGGTCTCCTACGAGCAGTACTTC.

This chain's CDR3 is CASTQAGSRSYGYTF. DNA of the CDR3: TGTGCCAGCACCCAGGCCGGCTCAAGGAGCTATGGCTACACCTTC. The rearrangement links TRBV28 to TRBJ1-2; unclear D gene. The CDR3 has 15 residues. In germline, CDR1 is MDHEN, CDR2 SYDVKM. The V end lost 7 bases, the J end lost 4 bases, and 19 bases lay between the germline ends.

The chain employs TRBV28 and TRBJ1-3; 8 bases line up with TRBD1. The junction had 2 bases not matched to a gene; V was cut back by 5 bases and J by 8 bases. This CDR3 comprises 12 residues. The V gene's germline CDR1 is MDHEN and CDR2 SYDVKM. The CDR3 reads CASSDRGYTIYF. The CDR3 coding sequence is TGTGCCAGCAGTGACAGGGGCTACACCATATATTTT.

The chain couples TRBV7-8 to TRBJ1-1; no firm D call. The CDR3 is made up of 13 amino acids. Trimming shortened V by 2 bases and J by 1 base, and 5 bases separated the two germline ends. Germline V gives CDR1 SGHVS, CDR2 FQNEAQ. CDR3 loop: CASSLSRNTEAFF. The CDR3 DNA is TGTGCCAGCAGCTTAAGCAGGAACACTGAAGCTTTCTTT. Drawing the rest from reference TRBV7-8 and TRBJ1-1, the complete variable domain is GAGVSQSPRYKVAKRGQDVALRCDPISGHVSLFWYQQALGQGPEFLTYFQNEAQLDKSGLPSDRFFAERPEGSVSTLKIQRTQQEDSAVYLCASSLSRNTEAFFGQGTRLTVV.

The CDR3 loop is CASSQYPTGGGASHNEQFF. As DNA, the CDR3 is TGCGCCAGCAGCCAATACCCCACTGGCGGGGGGGCTTCCCACAATGAGCAGTTCTTC. This chain joins TRBV4-3 and TRBJ2-1, with 9 bases aligning to TRBD2. Per the germline V gene, CDR1 is LGHNA and CDR2 is YSLEER. V lost 2 bases, J lost 5 bases, and 16 bases stayed unmatched. The CDR3 is made up of 19 amino acids.

This clone was counted only a few times. The chain links TRBV18 to TRBJ2-1; D ambiguous. Deletions cut 2 bases from V and 2 bases from J, with 7 bases between. The CDR3 loop spans 14 amino acids. Germline CDR1 KGHSH, CDR2 LQKENI. The CDR3 loop is CASSPGVAYNEQFF. The DNA for the CDR3 is TGTGCCAGCTCACCAGGTGTCGCCTACAATGAGCAGTTCTTC.

This rearrangement joins TRBV1 to TRBJ2-6. TRBV1 represents a pseudogene. There are 18 residues in the CDR3. In DNA, the CDR3 is TGCACCAGCAGCCAACGGGGCTTATGTGGAGCTGGGGCCAACGTCCTGACTTTC. It is translated as CTSSQRGLCGAGANVLTF.

This sequence joins TRBV6-6 and TRBJ1-5; no firm D call. Germline CDR1 reads MNHNY; CDR2 reads SVGAGI (reference sequence). Trimming removed 2 bases at V and 6 bases at J, with 17 bases between. The CDR3 contains 16 residues. CDR3 nucleotide sequence: TGTGCCAGCAGTTACCAGAGTGTGGGTTACTCTCAGCCCCAGCATTTT. It translates to CASSYQSVGYSQPQHF.

The chain is built from TRBV2 and TRBJ1-1, with D tentatively TRBD1 (6 bases). In germline, CDR1 is SNHLY, CDR2 FYNNEI. This CDR3 is built from 14 residues. V shed 8 bases and J shed 5 bases, with 18 bases lying between them. The CDR3 loop reads CASELLQGGTEAFF. The CDR3 coding sequence is TGTGCCAGCGAGCTCTTACAGGGTGGGACTGAAGCTTTCTTT.